The 5 T cell receptor beta chains in this list originate from one sample, sequenced in a study of cytomegalovirus exposure and HLA in healthy donors. Both 60 Vbeta primers and 13 Jbeta primers went into the PCR. Assay: immunoSEQ multiplex PCR; the TCRdb copy retains only in-frame clones and omits some. The top ten clones hold over 5% of a sample with over 80,000 clones, about 81% of them seen once. The sequenced sample consisted of PBMCs. These receptors came from a man between 40 and 49 years old in good health and CMV-seropositive.

This clone has more than one count but fewer than ten. The rearrangement joins TRBV28 to TRBJ1-5; D is possibly TRBD1 (6 bases). This CDR3 contains 13 residues. V was clipped by 10 bases and J by 0 bases, with 10 bases between them. CDR1 MDHEN and CDR2 SYDVKM come from the germline V gene. The CDR3 is CAIQGFSNQPQHF. The CDR3 DNA is TGTGCCATACAGGGATTTAGCAATCAGCCCCAGCATTTT. Full variable domain (missing parts from reference TRBV28 and TRBJ1-5): DVKVTQSSRYLVKRTGEKVFLECVQDMDHENMFWYRQDPGLGLRLIYFSYDVKMKEKGDIPEGYSVSREKKERFSLILESASTNQTSMYLCAIQGFSNQPQHFGDGTRLSIL.

The chain recombines TRBV6-5 with TRBJ1-5; D unclear. Germline V CDR1 and CDR2: MNHEY, SVGAGI. V was clipped by 2 bases and J by 1 base, with 12 bases between them. This CDR3 comprises 16 residues. CDR3 DNA: TGTGCCAGCAGTTACCTAGGCCCCCGGAGCAATCAGCCCCAGCATTTT. It specifies CASSYLGPRSNQPQHF.

This clone was recorded only once. This sequence joins TRBV6-5 and TRBJ1-2; D might be TRBD1 (5 bases). CDR1 and CDR2 (germline): MNHEY, SVGAGI. With 5 bases removed from V and 4 bases from J, the gap between germline ends came to 11 bases. The CDR3 loop spans 13 amino acids. This CDR3 reads CASSPFDSYGYTF. The CDR3 DNA is TGTGCCAGCAGTCCCTTCGACAGCTATGGCTACACCTTC.

The rearrangement joins TRBV28 to TRBJ2-7, with 7 bases fitting TRBD1. CDR3 size: 15 residues. Germline CDR1 reads MDHEN; CDR2 reads SYDVKM. The ends lost 1 base at V and 0 bases at J; junction bases unmatched: 3. CDR3 sequence (DNA): TGTGCCAGCAGTTTATCGGCAGGGGGCTCCTACGAGCAGTACTTC. Its translation is CASSLSAGGSYEQYF.

V usage is TRBV11-2 and J usage is TRBJ1-4; 8 bases align to TRBD1. The V and J ends lost 3 bases and 8 bases, in that order; junction bases with no gene match: 11. The CDR3 totals 16 residues. Germline V gene lookup returns CDR1 SGHAT and CDR2 FQNNGV. The CDR3 here is CASSFTPGQGGEKLFF. CDR3 nucleotide sequence: TGTGCCAGCAGCTTTACACCCGGACAGGGAGGCGAAAAACTGTTTTTT.